The rows below give T cell receptor beta chains drawn from one sample of a study of beta chain features in type 1 diabetes. Profiling relied on immunoSEQ multiplex PCR, and the TCRdb table lists in-frame clones only, not all of them. Found here are some 360,000 clones, 8% to 10% of them singletons; the top ten hold about 0.6%. The sample consisted of central memory CD4+ T cells from blood. These receptors originate from a man aged 25 to 45 with type 1 diabetes. Each CDR3 is given with its conserved first and last residue. Fields, in order: clone size, J gene, V gene, D gene, CDR3 protein, CDR3 DNA. A D gene is named only where the DNA matches it firmly. Clone size is shown for a subset of rows, as once, few, many or a class of expanded clone.

>-|TRBJ2-1|TRBV7-8|-
CASSYGVALSGDEQFF
TGTGCCAGCAGCTACGGGGTCGCCTTAAGTGGGGATGAGCAGTTCTTC
>many|TRBJ2-6|TRBV14|-
CASSQIGQGKAGANVLTF
TGTGCCAGCAGCCAAATTGGTCAGGGGAAAGCTGGGGCCAACGTCCTGACTTTC
>few|TRBJ2-1|TRBV6-1|-
CASRVGGQFDEQFF
TGTGCCAGCAGGGTAGGGGGGCAGTTCGATGAGCAGTTCTTC
>-|TRBJ2-3|TRBV27|-
CASSLSRGGRTDTQYF
TGTGCCAGCAGTTTATCGAGGGGCGGGCGCACAGATACGCAGTATTTT
>few|TRBJ1-5|TRBV19|-
CASRLGGQLGQPQHF
TGTGCCTCGCGATTGGGAGGACAGTTGGGCCAGCCCCAGCATTTT
>-|TRBJ2-1|TRBV11-2|-
CASSLDALTRGLEYNEQFF
TGTGCCAGCAGCTTAGACGCCCTGACTCGGGGACTCGAGTACAATGAGCAGTTCTTC
>many|TRBJ2-1|TRBV2|TRBD2
CASGGPSGRPFF
TGTGCCAGTGGGGGGCCTAGCGGGCGTCCGTTCTTC
>-|TRBJ2-3|TRBV9|-
CASRDGYTDTQYF
TGTGCCAGCAGAGACGGCTACACAGATACGCAGTATTTT
>many|TRBJ1-3|TRBV4-3|-
CASSQEGSGNTIYF
TGCGCCAGCAGCCAAGAGGGATCTGGAAACACCATATATTTT
>few|TRBJ1-2|TRBV7-8|-
CASSSTGSGYTF
TGTGCCAGCAGTTCTACAGGGAGCGGCTACACCTTC
>-|TRBJ1-2|TRBV2|-
CASSYDPYGYTF
TGTGCCAGCAGTTACGACCCCTATGGCTACACCTTC
>-|TRBJ2-7|TRBV5-1|-
CASSLGYEQYF
TGCGCCAGCAGCTTGGGGTACGAGCAGTACTTC
>few|TRBJ2-7|TRBV29-1|-
CSVRGGGSYEQYF
TGCAGCGTTAGGGGGGGAGGATCCTACGAGCAGTACTTC
>few|TRBJ1-1|TRBV5-1|TRBD1
CASSLVGTGHTEAFF
TGCGCCAGCAGCTTGGTTGGGACAGGCCACACTGAAGCTTTCTTT
>-|TRBJ2-1|TRBV28|TRBD2
CASSSSGGGEGSYNEQFF
TGTGCCAGCAGTTCCTCGGGGGGGGGCGAAGGCTCCTACAATGAGCAGTTCTTC
>many|TRBJ1-1|TRBV18|-
CASSRDTMNTEAFF
TGTGCCAGCTCACGGGACACTATGAACACTGAAGCTTTCTTT
>few|TRBJ2-2|TRBV7-9|TRBD1
CASSSRTGWGELFF
TGTGCCAGCAGCTCCCGGACAGGGTGGGGGGAGCTGTTTTTT
>-|TRBJ2-7|TRBV19|TRBD2
CASSIAALADIYEQYF
TGTGCCAGTAGTATAGCCGCTCTAGCGGATATCTACGAGCAGTACTTC
>-|TRBJ2-7|TRBV5-1|-
CASSFGGLRGYEQYF
TGCGCCAGCAGCTTCGGGGGACTCCGGGGATACGAGCAGTACTTC
>-|TRBJ2-5|TRBV6-6|-
CASSYQQGGETQYF
TGTGCCAGCAGTTACCAGCAGGGGGGGGAGACCCAGTACTTC